Described below is a single T cell receptor beta chain sequence and its context. The specificity of this receptor is unknown. Per-nucleotide qualities are absent, and no much larger clonotype sits a single base away. This entry belongs to a study of blood T cell repertoires in COVID-19 (dated by TCRdb to the early 2020s). For context, the study as a whole: Collaborator samples came from the United States, Italy and Spain and covered acute and convalescent phases of COVID-19. Where available, HLA class I and class II types were obtained from metadata supplied by the sample provider rather than from assay-based typing. Samples came from the ongoing ImmuneRACE study (first 160 participants) plus 1,254 subjects from 6 global collaborators. The repertoires were made available in a free public database intended to serve as a resource for research on the immune response to SARS-CoV-2. A de-identified subject ID, COVID-19 status, age in years and sex were almost always included in the sample metadata. The prospective study material was composed of cDNA or gDNA derived from T cells, B-cell-depleted T cells, or PBMCs. Deeply sampled blood TCRbeta repertoires from subjects exposed to, actively infected with, or recovered from COVID-19 were included in the dataset.

Collaborating institutions collected whole blood in K2EDTA tubes following their own protocols. For TCRbeta analysis, collaborators shipped samples in one of three forms: frozen whole blood, isolated PBMCs, or DNA extracted from either of those sample types. Points the paper makes about the study in general: Clinical and demographic metadata were provided uncurated, with the amount varying by source and participant.

V is reduced by 10 bases and J by 2 bases, leaving a spacing of 15 bases between them. Reading the germline V gene gives CDR1 ENHRY and CDR2 SYGVKD. The CDR3 has 14 amino acids, counting the end cysteine and phenylalanine. The CDR3 DNA has 42 bases and is translated from base 1. TCRbeta CDR3 regions were amplified from genomic DNA by means of the immunoSEQ Assay, a bias-controlled multiplex PCR. In the original analysis: Within the assay, amplification of reference gene primers was used to estimate how many nucleated cells each sample contained. To quantify the absolute abundance of each unique TCRbeta CDR3 rearrangement, sequence reads were collapsed and filtered. For each sample, productive Simpson clonality was calculated by taking the square root of Simpson's diversity index across productive rearrangements. Here the immuneACCESS table is served through TCRdb, limited to in-frame sequences with V and J called. Missing clones are a known gap in these copies; in checked studies unresolved V genes cover under half, and the rest lacks a known reason. V, J and clone size are taken as reported in that table, and D and trimming were inferred from the DNA itself. This sample is represented by about 76,000 clones; 65% to 90% of them were singletons. The top ten clones comprise roughly two fifths of the sample.

The chain was built from TRBV10-3 and TRBJ2-1; perhaps TRBD2 is the D gene, with 6 bases matching. Sequences were obtained from peripheral blood. The TCR originated in a man aged 80 or over with acute or convalescent COVID-19. For the CDR3, the sequence is CATGTGGTYNEQFF. The base sequence is TGTGCCACAGGGACTGGGGGGACCTACAATGAGCAGTTCTTC.